This TCR beta chain comes out of a study of brain T cells in children with intractable seizures. General study points: Patients' HCMV serostatus was unknown; virus specificity rests on CDR3 similarity alone.

Assay: immunoSEQ multiplex PCR; the TCRdb copy retains only in-frame clones and omits some. The top ten clones hold roughly 6% of a sample with about 340,000 clones, nearly 95% of them seen once. Documented time point: blood from clinic visit 5 months post-surgery; TSC patient then seizure free. Pre-surgery treatment included at least one anti-epileptic drug. About this clone: The antigen is unknown.

CDR1 and CDR2 (germline): SGHDT, YYEEEE. V trimming: 1 base; J trimming: 2 bases; junction bases outside the gene matches: 8. There are 16 residues in the CDR3. V is TRBV5-6 and J is TRBJ2-7, with 8 bases fitting TRBD1. The sequence came from a boy under two years old with tuberous sclerosis and intractable seizures. The material was peripheral blood, obtained approximately 5 months after surgery. CDR3 residues: CASSLFRDRRTYEQYF. The CDR3 region has the DNA TGTGCCAGCAGCTTGTTCCGGGACAGGAGAACCTACGAGCAGTACTTC.